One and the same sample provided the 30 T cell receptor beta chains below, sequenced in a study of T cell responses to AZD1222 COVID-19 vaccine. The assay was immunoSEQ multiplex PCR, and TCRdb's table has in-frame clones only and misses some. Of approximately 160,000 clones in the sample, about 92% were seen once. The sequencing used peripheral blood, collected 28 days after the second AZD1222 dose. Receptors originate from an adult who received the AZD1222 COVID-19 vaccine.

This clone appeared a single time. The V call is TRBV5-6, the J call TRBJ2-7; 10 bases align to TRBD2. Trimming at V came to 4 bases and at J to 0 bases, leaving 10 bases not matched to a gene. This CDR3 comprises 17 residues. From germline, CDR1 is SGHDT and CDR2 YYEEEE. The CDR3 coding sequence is TGTGCCAGCAGCGAAACGGGACTAGCGTACCACTCCTACGAGCAGTACTTC. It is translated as CASSETGLAYHSYEQYF.

The DNA of the CDR3 is TGTGCCAGCAGCTCCCCAACATATGAGGCGGGGACCAATGAGCAGTTCTTC. Amino acid sequence: CASSSPTYEAGTNEQFF. The chain couples TRBV7-9 to TRBJ2-1, with a tentative D call TRBD2 (6 bases). The germline gives CDR1 SEHNR, CDR2 FQNEAQ (reference sequence). V was clipped by 4 bases and J by 6 bases, with 22 bases between them. There are 17 residues in the CDR3.

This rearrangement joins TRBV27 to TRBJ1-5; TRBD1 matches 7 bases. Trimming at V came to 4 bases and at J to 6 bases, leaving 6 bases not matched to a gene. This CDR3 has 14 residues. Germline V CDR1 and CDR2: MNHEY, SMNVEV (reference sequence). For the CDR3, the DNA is TGTGCCAGCAGTTATGGCAGGGGGTCTCAGCCCCAGCATTTT. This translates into CASSYGRGSQPQHF.

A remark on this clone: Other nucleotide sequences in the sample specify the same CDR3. CDR3 loop: CASRQGLNTEAFF. As DNA, the CDR3 is TGTGCCAGCAGACAGGGGCTGAACACTGAAGCTTTCTTT. The chain carries TRBV10-3 and TRBJ1-1, with TRBD1 matching over 8 bases. V dropped 10 bases and J dropped 0; count of bases not matched to a gene: 4. Germline V gene lookup returns CDR1 ENHRY and CDR2 SYGVKD. The CDR3 loop spans 13 amino acids.

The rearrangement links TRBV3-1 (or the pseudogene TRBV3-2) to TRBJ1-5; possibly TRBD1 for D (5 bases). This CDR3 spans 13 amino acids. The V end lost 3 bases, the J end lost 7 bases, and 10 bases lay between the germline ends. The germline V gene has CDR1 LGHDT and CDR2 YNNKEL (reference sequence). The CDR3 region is CASSQDSGQPQHF. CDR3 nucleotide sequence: TGTGCCAGCAGCCAGGATTCAGGGCAGCCCCAGCATTTT.

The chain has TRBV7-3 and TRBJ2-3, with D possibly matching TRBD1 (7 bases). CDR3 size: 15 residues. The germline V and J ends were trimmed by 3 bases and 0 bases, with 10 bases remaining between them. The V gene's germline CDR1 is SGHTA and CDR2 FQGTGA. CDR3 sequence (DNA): TGTGCCAGCAGCTTCCAGGGGGGAAGCACAGATACGCAGTATTTT. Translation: CASSFQGGSTDTQYF.

The CDR3 region has the DNA TGTGCCAGCAGTGAGGGGCGCGGTTGGAACTATGGCTACACCTTC. Amino acids: CASSEGRGWNYGYTF. The chain links TRBV9 to TRBJ1-2; the D gene is possibly TRBD1 (5 bases). Trimming pared 5 bases from V and 2 bases from J, leaving 16 bases between. CDR1 SGDLS and CDR2 YYNGEE come from the germline V gene. This CDR3 has 15 amino acids.

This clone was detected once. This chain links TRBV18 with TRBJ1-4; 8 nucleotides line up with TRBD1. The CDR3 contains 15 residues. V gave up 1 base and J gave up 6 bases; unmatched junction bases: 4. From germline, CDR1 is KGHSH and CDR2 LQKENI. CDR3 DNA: TGTGCCAGCTCACCACTCAGGGGGCAGGATGAAAAACTGTTTTTT. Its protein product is CASSPLRGQDEKLFF.

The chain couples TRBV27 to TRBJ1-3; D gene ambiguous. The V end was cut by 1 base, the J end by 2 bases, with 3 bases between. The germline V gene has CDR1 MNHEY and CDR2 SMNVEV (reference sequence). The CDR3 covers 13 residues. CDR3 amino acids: CASSLFPGNTIYF. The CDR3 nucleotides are TGTGCCAGCAGTTTATTTCCTGGAAACACCATATATTTT.

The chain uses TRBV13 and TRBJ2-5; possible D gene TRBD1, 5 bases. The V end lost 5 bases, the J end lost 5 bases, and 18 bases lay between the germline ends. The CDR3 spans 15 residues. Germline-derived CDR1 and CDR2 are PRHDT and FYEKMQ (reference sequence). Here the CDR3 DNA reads TGTGCCAGCAGCCCAAGATGGCAGGGAAAGGAGACCCAGTACTTC. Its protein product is CASSPRWQGKETQYF.

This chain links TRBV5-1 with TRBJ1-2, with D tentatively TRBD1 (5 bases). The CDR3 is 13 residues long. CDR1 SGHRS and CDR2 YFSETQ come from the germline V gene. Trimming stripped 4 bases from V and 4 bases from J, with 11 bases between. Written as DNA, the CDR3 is TGCGCCAGCAGCGCCGAACAGGCCTATGGCTACACCTTC. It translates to CASSAEQAYGYTF. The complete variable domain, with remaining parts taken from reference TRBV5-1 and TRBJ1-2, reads KAGVTQTPRYLIKTRGQQVTLSCSPISGHRSVSWYQQTPGQGLQFLFEYFSETQRNKGNFPGRFSGRQFSNSRSEMNVSTLELGDSALYLCASSAEQAYGYTFGSGTRLTVV.

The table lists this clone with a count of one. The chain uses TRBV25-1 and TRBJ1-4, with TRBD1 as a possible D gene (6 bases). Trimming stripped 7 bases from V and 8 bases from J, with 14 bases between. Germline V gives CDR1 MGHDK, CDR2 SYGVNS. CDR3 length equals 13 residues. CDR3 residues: CASMQGQGEKLFF. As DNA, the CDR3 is TGTGCCAGCATGCAGGGGCAAGGGGAAAAACTGTTTTTT.

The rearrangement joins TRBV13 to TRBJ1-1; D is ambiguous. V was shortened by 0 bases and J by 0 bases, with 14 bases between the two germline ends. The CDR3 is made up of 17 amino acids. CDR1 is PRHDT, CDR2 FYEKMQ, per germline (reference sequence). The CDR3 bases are TGTGCCAGCAGCTTAGGCCTTGTCGGGAGAGTGAACACTGAAGCTTTCTTT. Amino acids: CASSLGLVGRVNTEAFF.

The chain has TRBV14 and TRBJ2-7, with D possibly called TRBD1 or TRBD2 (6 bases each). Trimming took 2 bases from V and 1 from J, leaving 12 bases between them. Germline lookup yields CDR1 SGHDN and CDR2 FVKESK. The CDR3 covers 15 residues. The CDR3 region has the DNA TGTGCCAGCAGCCAAAAGGGGGGCCGATCCTACGAGCAGTACTTC. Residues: CASSQKGGRSYEQYF.

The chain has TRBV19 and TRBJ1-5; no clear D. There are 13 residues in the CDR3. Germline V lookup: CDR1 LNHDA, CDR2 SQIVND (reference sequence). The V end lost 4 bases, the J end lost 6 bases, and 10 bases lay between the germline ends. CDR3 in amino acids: CASSTLVGQPQHF. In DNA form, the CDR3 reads TGTGCCAGTAGTACCCTGGTGGGTCAGCCCCAGCATTTT.

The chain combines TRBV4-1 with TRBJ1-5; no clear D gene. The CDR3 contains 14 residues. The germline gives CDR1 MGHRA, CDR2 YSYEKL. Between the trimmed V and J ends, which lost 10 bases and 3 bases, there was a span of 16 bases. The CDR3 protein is CATSGSGDNQPQHF. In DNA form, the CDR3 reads TGCGCCACAAGCGGGTCCGGGGACAATCAGCCCCAGCATTTT.

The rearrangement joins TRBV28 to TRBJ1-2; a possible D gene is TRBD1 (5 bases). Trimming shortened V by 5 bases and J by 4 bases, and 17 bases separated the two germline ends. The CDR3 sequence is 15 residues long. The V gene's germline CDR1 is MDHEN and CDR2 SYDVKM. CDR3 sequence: CASSARNGGVYGYTF. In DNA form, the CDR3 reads TGTGCCAGCAGTGCCCGCAATGGGGGAGTCTATGGCTACACCTTC.

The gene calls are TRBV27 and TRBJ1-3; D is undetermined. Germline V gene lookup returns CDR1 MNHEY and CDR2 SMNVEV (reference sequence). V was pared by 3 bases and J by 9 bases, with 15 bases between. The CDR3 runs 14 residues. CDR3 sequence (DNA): TGTGCCAGCAGTTTGGAGGCGGCGGGAGGCACCATATATTTT. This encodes CASSLEAAGGTIYF.

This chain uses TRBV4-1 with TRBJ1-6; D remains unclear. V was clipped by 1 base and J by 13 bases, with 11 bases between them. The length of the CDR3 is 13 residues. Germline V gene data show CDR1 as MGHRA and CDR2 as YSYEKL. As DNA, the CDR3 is TGCGCCAGCAGCCAAGTTCCTACGGGCCCCCTCCACTTT. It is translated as CASSQVPTGPLHF.

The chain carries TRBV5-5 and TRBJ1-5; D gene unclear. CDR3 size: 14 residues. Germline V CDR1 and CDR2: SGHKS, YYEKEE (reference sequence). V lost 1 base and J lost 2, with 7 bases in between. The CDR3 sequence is CASSLWDGNQPQHF. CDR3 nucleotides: TGTGCCAGCAGCTTGTGGGATGGCAATCAGCCCCAGCATTTT.

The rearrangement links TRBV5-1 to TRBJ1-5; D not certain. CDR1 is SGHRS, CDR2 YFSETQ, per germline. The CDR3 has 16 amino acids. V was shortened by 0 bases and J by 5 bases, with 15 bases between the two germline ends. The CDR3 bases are TGCGCCAGCAGCTTGGATCCCGTTGGCCCCGATCAGCCCCAGCATTTT. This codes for CASSLDPVGPDQPQHF.

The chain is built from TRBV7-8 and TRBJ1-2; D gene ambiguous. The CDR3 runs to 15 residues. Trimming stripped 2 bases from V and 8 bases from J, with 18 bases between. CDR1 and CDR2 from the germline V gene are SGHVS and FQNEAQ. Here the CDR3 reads CASSLSPIGISGYTF. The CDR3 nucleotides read TGTGCCAGCAGCTTAAGTCCAATCGGAATTTCGGGCTACACCTTC.

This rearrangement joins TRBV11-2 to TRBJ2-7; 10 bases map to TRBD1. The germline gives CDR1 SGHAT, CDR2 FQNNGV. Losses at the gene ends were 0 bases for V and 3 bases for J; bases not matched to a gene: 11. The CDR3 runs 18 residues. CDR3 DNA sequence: TGTGCCAGCAGCTTAGATTGGGGACAGGGGCCACACGACTACGAGCAGTACTTC. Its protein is CASSLDWGQGPHDYEQYF.

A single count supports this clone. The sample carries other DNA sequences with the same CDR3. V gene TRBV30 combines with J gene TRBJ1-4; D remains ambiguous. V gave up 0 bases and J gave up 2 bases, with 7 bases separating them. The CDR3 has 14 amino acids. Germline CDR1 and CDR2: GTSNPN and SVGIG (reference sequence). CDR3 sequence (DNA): TGTGCCTGGAGTGTAGGAGGGACTAATGAAAAACTGTTTTTT. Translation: CAWSVGGTNEKLFF. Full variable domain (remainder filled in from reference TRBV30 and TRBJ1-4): SQTIHQWPATLVQPVGSPLSLECTVEGTSNPNLYWYRQAAGRGLQLLFYSVGIGQISSEVPQNLSASRPQDRQFILSSKKLLLSDSGFYLCAWSVGGTNEKLFFGSGTQLSVL.

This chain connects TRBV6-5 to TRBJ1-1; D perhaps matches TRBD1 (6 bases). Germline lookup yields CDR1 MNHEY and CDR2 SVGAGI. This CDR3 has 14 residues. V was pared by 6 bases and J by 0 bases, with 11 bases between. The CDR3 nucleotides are TGTGCCAGCAGCCGAGGGGGGTTGAACACTGAAGCTTTCTTT. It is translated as CASSRGGLNTEAFF.

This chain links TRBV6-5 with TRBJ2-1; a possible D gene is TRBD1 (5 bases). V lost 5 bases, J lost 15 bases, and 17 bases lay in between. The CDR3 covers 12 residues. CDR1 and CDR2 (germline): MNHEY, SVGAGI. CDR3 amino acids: CASSPPGHVMFF. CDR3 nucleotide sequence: TGTGCCAGCAGTCCCCCAGGGCACGTTATGTTCTTC.

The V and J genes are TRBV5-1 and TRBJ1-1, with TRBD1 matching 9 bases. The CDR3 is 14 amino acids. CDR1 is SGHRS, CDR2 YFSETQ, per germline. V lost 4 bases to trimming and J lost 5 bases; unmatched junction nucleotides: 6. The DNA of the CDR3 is TGCGCCAGCAGCGGACAGGGGTCGGTAACTGAAGCTTTCTTT. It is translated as CASSGQGSVTEAFF.

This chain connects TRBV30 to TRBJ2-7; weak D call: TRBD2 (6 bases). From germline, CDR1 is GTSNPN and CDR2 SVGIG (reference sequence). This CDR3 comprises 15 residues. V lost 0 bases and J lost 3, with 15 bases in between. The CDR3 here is CAWSVGGTYIYEQYF. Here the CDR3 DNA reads TGTGCCTGGAGTGTGGGCGGGACCTACATCTACGAGCAGTACTTC.

This CDR3 is CASSYGASTDTQYF. For the CDR3, the DNA is TGTGCCAGCAGTTACGGGGCCTCCACAGATACGCAGTATTTT. V usage is TRBV6-6 and J usage is TRBJ2-3; weak D call: TRBD1 (5 bases). Looked up from germline, CDR1 is MNHNY and CDR2 is SVGAGI (reference sequence). The V end lost 2 bases, the J end lost 2 bases, and 8 bases lay between the germline ends. CDR3 length: 14 amino acids.

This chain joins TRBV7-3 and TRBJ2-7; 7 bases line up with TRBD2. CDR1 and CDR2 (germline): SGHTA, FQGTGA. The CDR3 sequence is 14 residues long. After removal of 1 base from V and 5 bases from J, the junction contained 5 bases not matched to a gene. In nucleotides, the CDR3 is TGTGCCAGCAGCTTAATGGGAGGGCCCAACGAGCAGTACTTC. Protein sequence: CASSLMGGPNEQYF.